These 30 T cell receptor beta chains share one sample of origin, sequenced in a study of blood T cells in healthy people across ages. Together with a sample-barcoded 5' primer, a J-beta primer mix was included in a second PCR lasting roughly 6 to 12 cycles. MiXCR, applied by TCRdb to the 5' RACE reads, yields one record per CDR3 protein. The data hold approximately 780,000 distinct CDR3 sequences, with under 30% observed a single time. These data were likewise used in another study, on T cells of mothers and their children.

The sequenced material came from blood. Receptor source: a boy younger than 18 in good health.

A few counts support this clonotype. This chain uses TRBV9 with TRBJ2-4; possible D gene TRBD1, 5 bases. The CDR3 length is 15 residues. In germline, CDR1 is SGDLS, CDR2 YYNGEE. Trimming removed 4 bases at V and 0 bases at J, with 11 bases between. CDR3 nucleotide sequence: TGTGCCAGCAGCCCAGGGTTATTAGCCAAAAACATTCAGTACTTC. This gives the protein CASSPGLLAKNIQYF.

This clonotype was observed a few times. At one boundary the junction diverges from the germline segment, which might be a read error. The V call is TRBV7-9, the J call TRBJ2-1; 7 positions match TRBD2. Germline CDR1 is SEHNR and CDR2 is FQNEAQ (reference sequence). The CDR3 length is 20 residues. CDR3 residues: CAGSFPRGELLESSYNEQFF. CDR3 DNA sequence: TGTGCCGGCAGCTTTCCCCGGGGGGAGCTACTAGAAAGCTCCTACAATGAGCAGTTCTTC.

This clonotype was found once. This sequence joins TRBV12-3 or TRBV12-4 and TRBJ1-1; tentative D call: TRBD1 (6 bases). V dropped 5 bases and J dropped 6 bases, with 10 bases sitting between them. This CDR3 is 12 amino acids long. For the CDR3, the DNA is TGTGCCAGCAGTACAGGGTTTGCTGAAGCTTTCTTT. Protein: CASSTGFAEAFF.

In this sample, this clonotype turned up a few times. V and J are TRBV20-1 and TRBJ2-7; D is possibly TRBD2 (6 bases). The CDR3 consists of 13 residues. V lost 2 bases and J 9 bases, leaving 17 bases between the germline ends. From germline, CDR1 is DFQATT and CDR2 SNEGSKA (reference sequence). CDR3 amino acids: CSARLSGVVAQYF. DNA of the CDR3: TGCAGTGCTAGACTTAGCGGCGTCGTTGCGCAGTACTTC.

The chain joins TRBV12-3 or TRBV12-4 to TRBJ1-2, with D uncertain. The V and J ends lost 3 bases and 4 bases respectively, with 18 bases between them. CDR3 length equals 16 residues. This CDR3 reads CASSFWEVRLPYGYTF. The CDR3 bases are TGTGCCAGCAGTTTTTGGGAAGTTAGACTCCCCTATGGCTACACCTTC.

The J gene is TRBJ1-2, the V gene TRBV10-3; 7 bases are a match to TRBD1. CDR1 is ENHRY, CDR2 SYGVKD, per germline. The CDR3 extends over 14 amino acids. Trimming took 0 bases from V and 8 from J; bases not matched to a gene: 6. In nucleotides, the CDR3 is TGTGCCATCAGTGAGTCTATGACAGGGTTCGGCTACACCTTC. Encoded protein: CAISESMTGFGYTF.

The chain combines TRBV7-9 with TRBJ1-2; D ambiguous. V was shortened by 5 bases and J by 2 bases, with 9 bases between the two germline ends. This CDR3 contains 13 residues. Germline CDR1 reads SEHNR; CDR2 reads FQNEAQ (reference sequence). The CDR3 is CASSPPTNYGYTF. CDR3 nucleotide sequence: TGTGCCAGCAGCCCTCCAACCAACTATGGCTACACCTTC.

The gene calls are TRBV2 and TRBJ2-7; 8 nucleotides match TRBD1. From germline, CDR1 is SNHLY and CDR2 FYNNEI. This CDR3 spans 12 amino acids. V dropped 6 bases and J dropped 6; count of bases not matched to a gene: 4. The CDR3 loop reads CASRVTGGEQYF. As DNA, the CDR3 is TGTGCCAGCAGAGTAACAGGGGGCGAGCAGTACTTC. Combining the CDR3 with reference TRBV2 and TRBJ2-7 gives the whole variable domain EPEVTQTPSHQVTQMGQEVILRCVPISNHLYFYWYRQILGQKVEFLVSFYNNEISEKSEIFDDQFSVERPDGSNFTLKIRSTKLEDSAMYFCASRVTGGEQYFGPGTRLTVT.

This clonotype was counted many times. This chain joins TRBV2 and TRBJ2-1, with 11 bases that match TRBD2. J was trimmed by 10 bases and V by 6 bases; bases with no gene match: 11. The CDR3 loop spans 15 amino acids. The germline V gene has CDR1 SNHLY and CDR2 FYNNEI. CDR3 nucleotides: TGTGCCAGCAGGACAGGACTAGCGGGCTTTGGGGAGCAGTTCTTC. Residues: CASRTGLAGFGEQFF.

The CDR3 here is CASSLAVGTATGELFF. The CDR3 coding sequence is TGTGCCAGCAGCCTCGCCGTGGGAACAGCCACCGGGGAGCTGTTTTTT. The chain carries TRBV3-1 and TRBJ2-2, with D hard to call. Germline CDR1 is LGHDT and CDR2 is YNNKEL (reference sequence). Between the trimmed V and J ends, which lost 4 bases and 4 bases, there was a span of 16 bases. CDR3 length: 16 amino acids.

The table lists this clonotype with a few counts. The chain carries TRBV12-3 or TRBV12-4 and TRBJ2-2; D gene uncertain. The germline V and J ends were trimmed by 3 bases and 6 bases, with 8 bases remaining between them. The CDR3 totals 13 residues. The CDR3 is CASSLVQAGELFF. The CDR3 DNA is TGTGCCAGCAGTTTGGTCCAGGCCGGGGAGCTGTTTTTT.

CDR3 amino acids: CASERGGAKNIQYF. As DNA, the CDR3 is TGTGCCAGTGAGCGGGGGGGAGCCAAAAACATTCAGTACTTC. The chain uses TRBV12-3 or TRBV12-4 and TRBJ2-4, with 10 bases aligning to TRBD2. This CDR3 is built from 14 residues. V was clipped by 9 bases and J by 0 bases; unmatched bases: 2.

The V gene is TRBV6-5, the J gene TRBJ2-5; the D gene is possibly TRBD1 (5 bases). Per germline, CDR1 MNHEY and CDR2 SVGAGI. The CDR3 runs 18 residues. V dropped 4 bases and J dropped 0 bases, with 21 bases sitting between them. This chain's CDR3 is CASSSPRLGAYYQETQYF. The CDR3 region has the DNA TGTGCCAGCAGTTCCCCCCGGCTTGGGGCTTACTACCAAGAGACCCAGTACTTC.

V is TRBV20-1 and J is TRBJ2-5; 8 positions agree with TRBD2. With V trimmed by 5 bases and J by 5 bases, 10 bases remained unmatched. This CDR3 has 14 amino acids. Germline CDR1 is DFQATT and CDR2 is SNEGSKA (reference sequence). In DNA, the CDR3 is TGCAGTGCTCTCCGGAGCGGCGGGGGGGAGACCCAGTACTTC. Encoded protein: CSALRSGGGETQYF.

This clonotype was found a few times. The rearrangement joins TRBV3-1 to TRBJ2-1; no definite D call. The ends were cut back, 0 bases at V and 2 bases at J, with 8 bases in the middle. This CDR3 contains 15 residues. Germline V gene data show CDR1 as LGHDT and CDR2 as YNNKEL (reference sequence). CDR3 DNA sequence: TGTGCCAGCAGCCAAGATACGGGCCCCTACAATGAGCAGTTCTTC. This gives the protein CASSQDTGPYNEQFF.

This chain joins TRBV5-1 and TRBJ1-2; 7 positions agree with TRBD1. With 1 base clipped from V and 8 bases from J, the junction kept 8 bases outside the gene matches. This CDR3 region has 14 residues. Germline V gives CDR1 SGHRS, CDR2 YFSETQ. The CDR3 here is CASSLRTGIIGYTF. Written as DNA, the CDR3 is TGCGCCAGCAGCTTGAGGACAGGTATAATCGGCTACACCTTC.

The chain employs TRBV5-1 and TRBJ2-6; a possible D gene is TRBD1 (6 bases). Trimming removed 4 bases from V and 0 bases from J, with 14 bases in between. This CDR3 has 17 residues. The germline V gene encodes CDR1 SGHRS and CDR2 YFSETQ. Written as DNA, the CDR3 is TGCGCCAGCAGCGTCCGGGACACCTCCTCTGGGGCCAACGTCCTGACTTTC. This codes for CASSVRDTSSGANVLTF. The full variable domain, with the rest looked up from reference TRBV5-1 and TRBJ2-6, is KAGVTQTPRYLIKTRGQQVTLSCSPISGHRSVSWYQQTPGQGLQFLFEYFSETQRNKGNFPGRFSGRQFSNSRSEMNVSTLELGDSALYLCASSVRDTSSGANVLTFGAGSRLTVL.

This clonotype was counted a single time. V usage is TRBV7-9 and J usage is TRBJ1-2; D unresolved. The CDR3 totals 14 residues. Germline CDR1 SEHNR, CDR2 FQNEAQ (reference sequence). Trimming removed 1 base from V and 6 bases from J, with 12 bases in between. This CDR3 is CASSLGNNPHGYTF. CDR3 in DNA: TGTGCCAGCAGCTTAGGCAATAACCCTCATGGCTACACCTTC.

The chain employs TRBV7-9 and TRBJ2-5; tentatively, D is TRBD1 (6 bases). The DNA matches TRBJ2-1 better at its end, which makes the J call doubtful. There are 15 residues in the CDR3. Germline CDR1 is SEHNR and CDR2 is FQNEAQ (reference sequence). CDR3: CASSQIGGQSNEQFF. The CDR3 bases are TGTGCCAGCAGCCAAATAGGAGGACAGAGCAATGAGCAGTTCTTC.

J is TRBJ1-5 and V is TRBV20-1; a possible D gene is TRBD1 (5 bases). The V gene's germline CDR1 is DFQATT and CDR2 SNEGSKA (reference sequence). Trimming stripped 3 bases from V and 0 bases from J, with 9 bases between. The CDR3 is made up of 14 amino acids. In DNA, the CDR3 is TGCAGTGCTAGCCAGGGATATAGCAATCAGCCCCAGCATTTT. Translation gives CSASQGYSNQPQHF.

This clonotype came up a few times. The chain combines TRBV4-1 with TRBJ2-1, with 9 bases aligning to TRBD2. Germline-derived CDR1 and CDR2 are MGHRA and YSYEKL. The CDR3 spans 18 residues. With V trimmed by 0 bases and J by 5 bases, 11 bases remained unmatched. The CDR3 reads CASSQERTTRGGNNEQFF. Here the CDR3 DNA reads TGCGCCAGCAGCCAAGAAAGGACAACGCGGGGGGGCAACAATGAGCAGTTCTTC.

This chain uses TRBV13 with TRBJ2-3; TRBD2 aligns across 9 bases. Germline-derived CDR1 and CDR2 are PRHDT and FYEKMQ (reference sequence). Losses at the gene ends were 4 bases for V and 2 bases for J; bases not matched to a gene: 4. There are 15 residues in the CDR3. The CDR3 region is CASSSPSGVTDTQYF. The CDR3 DNA reads as TGTGCCAGCAGCTCTCCTAGCGGGGTCACAGATACGCAGTATTTT.

V gene TRBV5-1 combines with J gene TRBJ1-2; D possibly corresponds to TRBD1 (6 bases). Germline loops: CDR1 SGHRS, CDR2 YFSETQ. The CDR3 contains 13 residues. The V gene lost 1 base and the J gene lost 8 bases, with 12 bases spanning the gap. The CDR3 bases are TGCGCCAGCAGCTTGAGTCGGGGGCCCGGCTACACCTTC. Encoded protein: CASSLSRGPGYTF.

This clonotype was counted many times. The rearrangement links TRBV6-1 to TRBJ1-1, with D perhaps matching TRBD1 (5 bases). The V end lost 4 bases, the J end lost 0 bases, and 6 bases lay between the germline ends. CDR3 size: 13 residues. The germline gives CDR1 MNHNS, CDR2 SASEGT. The CDR3, as DNA: TGTGCCAGCAGTGCAGGGATGAACACTGAAGCTTTCTTT. This codes for CASSAGMNTEAFF.

This sequence joins TRBV19 and TRBJ2-7, with a tentative D call TRBD1 (6 bases). Between the trimmed V and J ends, which lost 5 bases and 5 bases, there was a span of 16 bases. Germline V gene lookup returns CDR1 LNHDA and CDR2 SQIVND (reference sequence). The CDR3 spans 14 residues. The CDR3 DNA is TGTGCCAGTAGTGTATCAGGGTCAGGGGACGAGCAGTACTTC. Protein sequence: CASSVSGSGDEQYF.

In this sample, this clonotype turned up a few times. The gene calls are TRBV11-2 and TRBJ2-4; D not certain. Between the trimmed V and J ends, which lost 1 base and 9 bases, there was a span of 4 bases. In germline, CDR1 is SGHAT, CDR2 FQNNGV. CDR3 length: 11 amino acids. Written as DNA, the CDR3 is TGTGCCAGCAGCTTAGGTTCCATTCAGTACTTC. It codes for CASSLGSIQYF.

This clonotype was observed a handful of times. The chain uses TRBV10-3 and TRBJ2-7, with D unresolved. CDR1 and CDR2 (germline): ENHRY, SYGVKD. Trimming stripped 6 bases from V and 0 bases from J, with 6 bases between. The CDR3 has 12 residues. CDR3 nucleotides: TGTGCCATCAGAGATGACTCCTACGAGCAGTACTTC. Its translation: CAIRDDSYEQYF.

The chain has TRBV28 and TRBJ1-2; 7 nucleotides line up with TRBD1. J lost 6 bases, V lost 11 bases, and 12 bases had no gene match. The CDR3 runs 13 residues. Germline V lookup: CDR1 MDHEN, CDR2 SYDVKM. CDR3 residues: CASHSRGRDGYTF. The DNA of the CDR3 is TGTGCCTCTCACTCCAGGGGGAGAGATGGCTACACCTTC.

This clonotype has more than one count but fewer than ten. The V gene is TRBV5-1, the J gene TRBJ2-3; D unresolved. The CDR3 runs to 15 residues. Germline assignment: CDR1 SGHRS and CDR2 YFSETQ. The germline V and J ends were trimmed by 4 bases and 4 bases, with 16 bases remaining between them. DNA for the CDR3: TGCGCCAGCAGCCTACCTCGGGCCGCCGCAGATACGCAGTATTTT. This codes for CASSLPRAAADTQYF.

The chain is built from TRBV27 and TRBJ2-1; TRBD2 agrees at 12 bases. TRBJ2-7 explains the end of the DNA better; the J call may be wrong. CDR3 length: 16 residues. From germline, CDR1 is MNHEY and CDR2 SMNVEV (reference sequence). The CDR3 DNA reads as TGTGCCAGCAGCCCCACTAGCGGGGGGCCCCCCTACGAGCAGTACTTC. Its protein is CASSPTSGGPPYEQYF.